The clone carrying this T cell receptor beta chain appeared many times. The antigen remains undetermined. The data stem from a study of early T cells in non-severe SARS-CoV-2 infection. At the level of the study: Sequencing of unsorted whole blood was done on bulk RNA, leaving chains unpaired. General study results and limits: There was a bias toward anti-spike CD8 responses in VDJdb matching, which missed private and CD4 specificities.

The CDR3 contains 17 residues. Trimming left V 2 bases short and J 0 bases short, with 14 bases between. Germline CDR1 reads MNHEY; CDR2 reads SMNVEV (reference sequence). Attachment of unique molecular identifiers was made to individual cDNA molecules. TCRdb analysed the 5' RACE reads with MiXCR anew, one entry per CDR3 protein. This sample has approximately 39,000 distinct CDR3 sequences, with less than 7.5% found just once. The chain employs TRBV27 and TRBJ1-5; TRBD1 might be the D (5 bases). The clonotype was recovered from an adult who was a healthcare worker with PCR-confirmed SARS-CoV-2 infection or an uninfected control (not recorded which). Material: whole blood, obtained at baseline. CDR3 DNA: TGTGCCAGCAGTTTAAGATCCGGGGACGGTAGCAATCAGCCCCAGCATTTT. This encodes CASSLRSGDGSNQPQHF.